Described below is a single TCR beta chain sequence and its context. No antigen is known for it. This sample was included in a study of OX40 agonist ivuxolimab in advanced cancers. Across the whole study: Every 2 weeks, patients received ivuxolimab intravenously, dosed at 0.01 to 10 mg/kg.

Study-wide points: Expanded clones belonging to CD8+ T cells outnumbered, on average, those of CD4+. People who partly responded at 0.1-3.0 mg/kg had some of the least clonal expansion seen.

The CDR3 sequence is 14 residues long. Germline lookup yields CDR1 SGHRS and CDR2 YFSETQ. With V trimmed by 2 bases and J by 6 bases, 8 bases remained unmatched. Patients who had autoimmune disease history or got systemic immunosuppression were left out. Only in-frame clones appear in the TCRdb table, and some are missing; sequencing was by immunoSEQ multiplex PCR. This sample has over 70,000 clones, with 75% to 90% found just once. The origin of this receptor is an adult with an advanced solid tumor such as melanoma, head and neck, liver or kidney cancer. The sequences come from CD4+ or CD8+ T cells sorted from blood, collected in a trial of the OX40 agonist ivuxolimab. The chain links TRBV5-1 to TRBJ2-7; 7 positions match TRBD1. The CDR3 here is CASSLRQGSGEQYF. The CDR3 DNA reads as TGCGCCAGCAGCTTACGACAGGGATCGGGCGAGCAGTACTTC.